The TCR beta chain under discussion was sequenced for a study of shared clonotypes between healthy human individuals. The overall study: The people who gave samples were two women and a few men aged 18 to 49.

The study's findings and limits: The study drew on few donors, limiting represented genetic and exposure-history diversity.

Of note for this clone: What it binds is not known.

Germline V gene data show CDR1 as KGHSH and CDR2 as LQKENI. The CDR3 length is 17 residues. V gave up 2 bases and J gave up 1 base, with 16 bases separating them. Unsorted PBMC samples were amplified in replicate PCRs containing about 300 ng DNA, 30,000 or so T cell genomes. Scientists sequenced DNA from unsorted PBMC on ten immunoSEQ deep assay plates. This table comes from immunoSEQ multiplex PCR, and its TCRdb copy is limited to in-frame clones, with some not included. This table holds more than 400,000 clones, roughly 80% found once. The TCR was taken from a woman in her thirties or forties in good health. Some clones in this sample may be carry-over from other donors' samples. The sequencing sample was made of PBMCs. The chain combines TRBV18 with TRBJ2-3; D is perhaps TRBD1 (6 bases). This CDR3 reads CASSPNPRPGGTDTQYF. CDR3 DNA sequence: TGTGCCAGCTCACCAAATCCCAGGCCAGGGGGCACAGATACGCAGTATTTT.